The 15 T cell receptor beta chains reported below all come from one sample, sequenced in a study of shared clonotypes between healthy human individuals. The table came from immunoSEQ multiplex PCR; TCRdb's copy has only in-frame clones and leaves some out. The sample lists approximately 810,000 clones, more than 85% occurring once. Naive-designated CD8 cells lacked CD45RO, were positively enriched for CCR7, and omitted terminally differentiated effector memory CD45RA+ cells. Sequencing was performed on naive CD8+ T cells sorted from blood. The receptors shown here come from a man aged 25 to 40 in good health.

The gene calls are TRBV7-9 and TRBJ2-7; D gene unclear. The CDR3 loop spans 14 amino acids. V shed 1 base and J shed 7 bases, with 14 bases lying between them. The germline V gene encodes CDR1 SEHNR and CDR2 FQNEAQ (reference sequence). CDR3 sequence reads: CASSLVVSEGEQYF. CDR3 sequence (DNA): TGTGCCAGCAGCTTAGTCGTGTCAGAAGGAGAGCAGTACTTC.

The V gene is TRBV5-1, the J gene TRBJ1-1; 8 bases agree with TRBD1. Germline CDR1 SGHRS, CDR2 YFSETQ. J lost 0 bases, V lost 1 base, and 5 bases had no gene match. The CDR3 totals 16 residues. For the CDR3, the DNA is TGCGCCAGCAGCTTGAGACAGGGGTTAATGAACACTGAAGCTTTCTTT. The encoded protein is CASSLRQGLMNTEAFF.

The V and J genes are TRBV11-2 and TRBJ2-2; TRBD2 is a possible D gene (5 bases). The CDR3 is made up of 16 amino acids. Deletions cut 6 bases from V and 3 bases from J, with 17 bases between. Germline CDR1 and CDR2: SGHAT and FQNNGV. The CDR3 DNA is TGTGCCAGCAGAGCTCCCAGGAGGTGGGACACCGGGGAGCTGTTTTTT. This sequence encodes CASRAPRRWDTGELFF.

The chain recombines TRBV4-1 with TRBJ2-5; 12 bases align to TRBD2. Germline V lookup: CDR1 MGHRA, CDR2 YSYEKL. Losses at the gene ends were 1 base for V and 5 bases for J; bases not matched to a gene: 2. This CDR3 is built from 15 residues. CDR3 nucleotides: TGCGCCAGCAGCCAAGGGCTAGCGGGAGGGGAGACCCAGTACTTC. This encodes CASSQGLAGGETQYF.

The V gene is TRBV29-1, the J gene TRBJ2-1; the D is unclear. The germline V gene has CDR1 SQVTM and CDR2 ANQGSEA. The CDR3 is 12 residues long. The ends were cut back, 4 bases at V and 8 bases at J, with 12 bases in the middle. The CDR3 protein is CSVGARTHEQFF. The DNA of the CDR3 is TGCAGCGTTGGAGCCAGAACACATGAGCAGTTCTTC.

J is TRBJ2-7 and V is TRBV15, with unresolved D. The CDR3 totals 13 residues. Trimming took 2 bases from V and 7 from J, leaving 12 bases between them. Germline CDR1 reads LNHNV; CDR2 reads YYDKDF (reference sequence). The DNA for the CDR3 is TGTGCCACCAGCAGACAGGCCGGATGGGAGCAGTACTTC. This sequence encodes CATSRQAGWEQYF. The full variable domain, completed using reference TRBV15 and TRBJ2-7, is DAMVIQNPRYQVTQFGKPVTLSCSQTLNHNVMYWYQQKSSQAPKLLFHYYDKDFNNEADTPDNFQSRRPNTSFCFLDIRSPGLGDTAMYLCATSRQAGWEQYFGPGTRLTVT.

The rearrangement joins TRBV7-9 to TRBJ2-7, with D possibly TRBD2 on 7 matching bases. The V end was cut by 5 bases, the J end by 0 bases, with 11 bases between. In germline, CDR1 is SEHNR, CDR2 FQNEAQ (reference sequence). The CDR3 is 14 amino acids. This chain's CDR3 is CASSPRGGSYEQYF. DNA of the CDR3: TGTGCCAGCAGCCCGAGGGGGGGCTCCTACGAGCAGTACTTC.

The DNA of the CDR3 is TGTGCCAGCAGCTTATACTCGATCCGGGCCAACGTCCTGACTTTC. Protein product: CASSLYSIRANVLTF. J is TRBJ2-6 and V is TRBV11-2; D gene ambiguous. Germline-derived CDR1 and CDR2 are SGHAT and FQNNGV. The V end was cut by 2 bases, the J end by 5 bases, with 10 bases between. The CDR3 runs to 15 residues.

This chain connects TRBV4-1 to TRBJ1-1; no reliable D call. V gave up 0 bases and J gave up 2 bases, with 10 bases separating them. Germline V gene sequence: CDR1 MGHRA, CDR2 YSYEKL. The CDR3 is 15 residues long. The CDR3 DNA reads TGCGCCAGCAGCCAAGATGGAGGTGACAACACTGAAGCTTTCTTT. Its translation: CASSQDGGDNTEAFF.

The chain's CDR3 is CASSPPSGAYTDTQYF. The CDR3 DNA follows: TGTGCCAGCAGCCCTCCGAGCGGGGCTTACACAGATACGCAGTATTTT. This rearrangement joins TRBV14 to TRBJ2-3, with 7 bases lining up with TRBD2. V shed 4 bases, J shed 2 bases, and the junction held 9 bases outside the gene matches. Germline V gene lookup returns CDR1 SGHDN and CDR2 FVKESK. There are 16 residues in the CDR3.

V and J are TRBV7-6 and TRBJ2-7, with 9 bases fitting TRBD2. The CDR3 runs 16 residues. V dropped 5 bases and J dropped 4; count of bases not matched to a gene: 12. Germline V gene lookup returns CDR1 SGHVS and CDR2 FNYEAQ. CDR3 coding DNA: TGTGCCAGCAGCCCCTCAGGCGGGAGGGAATATTACGAGCAGTACTTC. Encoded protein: CASSPSGGREYYEQYF. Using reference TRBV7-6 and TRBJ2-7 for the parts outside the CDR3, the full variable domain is GAGVSQSPRYKVTKRGQDVALRCDPISGHVSLYWYRQALGQGPEFLTYFNYEAQQDKSGLPNDRFSAERPEGSISTLTIQRTEQRDSAMYRCASSPSGGREYYEQYFGPGTRLTVT.

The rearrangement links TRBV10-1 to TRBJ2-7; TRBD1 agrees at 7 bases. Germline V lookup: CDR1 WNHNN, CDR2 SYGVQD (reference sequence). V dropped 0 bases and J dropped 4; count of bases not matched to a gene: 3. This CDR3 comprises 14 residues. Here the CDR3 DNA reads TGCGCCAGCAGTGAGTCCCCAGGGGGATACGAGCAGTACTTC. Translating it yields CASSESPGGYEQYF.

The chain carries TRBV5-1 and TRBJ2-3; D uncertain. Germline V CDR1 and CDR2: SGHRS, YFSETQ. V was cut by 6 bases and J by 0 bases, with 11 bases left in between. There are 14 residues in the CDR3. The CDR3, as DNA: TGCGCCAGCACCACCCGGGTCAGCACAGATACGCAGTATTTT. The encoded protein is CASTTRVSTDTQYF.

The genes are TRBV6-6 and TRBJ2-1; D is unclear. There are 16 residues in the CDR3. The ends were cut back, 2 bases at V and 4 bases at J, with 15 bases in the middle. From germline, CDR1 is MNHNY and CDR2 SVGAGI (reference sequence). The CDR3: CASSYSRGADYNEQFF. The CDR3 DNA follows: TGTGCCAGCAGTTACAGCCGTGGTGCCGATTACAATGAGCAGTTCTTC.

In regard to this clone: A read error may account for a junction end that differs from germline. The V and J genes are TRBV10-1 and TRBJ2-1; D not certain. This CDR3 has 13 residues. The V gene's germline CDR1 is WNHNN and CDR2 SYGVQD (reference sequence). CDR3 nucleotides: TGCGCCAGCAGCGAGTCTACCTACAATGAGCAGTTCTTC. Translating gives CASSESTYNEQFF.